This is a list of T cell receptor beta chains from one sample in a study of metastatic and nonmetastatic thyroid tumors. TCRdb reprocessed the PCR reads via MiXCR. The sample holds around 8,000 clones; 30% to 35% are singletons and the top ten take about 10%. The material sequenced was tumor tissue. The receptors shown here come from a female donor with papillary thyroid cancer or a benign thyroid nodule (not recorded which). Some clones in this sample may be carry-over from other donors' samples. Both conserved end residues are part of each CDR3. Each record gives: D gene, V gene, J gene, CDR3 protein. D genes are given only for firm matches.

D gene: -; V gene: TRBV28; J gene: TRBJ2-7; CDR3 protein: CASGNYEQYF
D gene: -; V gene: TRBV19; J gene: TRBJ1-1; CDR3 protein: CASSFVGLNTEAFF
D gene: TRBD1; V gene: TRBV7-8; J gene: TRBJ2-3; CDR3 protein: CASSFDRGTDTQYF
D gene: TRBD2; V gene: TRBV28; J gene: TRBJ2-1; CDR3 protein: CASSLFWTSGRAVYNEQFF
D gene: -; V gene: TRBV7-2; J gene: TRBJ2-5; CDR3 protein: CASSLITVSGPGKTQYF
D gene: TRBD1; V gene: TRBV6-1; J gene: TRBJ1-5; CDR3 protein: CASSRAGTGPNQPQHF
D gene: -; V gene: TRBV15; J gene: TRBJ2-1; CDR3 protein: CATSQLLGANEQFF
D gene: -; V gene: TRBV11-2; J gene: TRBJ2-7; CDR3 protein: CASSLGTTGFEQYF
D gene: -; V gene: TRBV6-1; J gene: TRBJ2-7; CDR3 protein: CASSEAFITYEQYF
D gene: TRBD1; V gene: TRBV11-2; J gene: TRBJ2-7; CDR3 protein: CASSLWAGQGSGEQYF
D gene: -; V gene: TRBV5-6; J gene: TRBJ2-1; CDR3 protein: CASSLANWGSEQFF
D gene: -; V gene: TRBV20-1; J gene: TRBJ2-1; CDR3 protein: CSAKGPQAYNEQFF
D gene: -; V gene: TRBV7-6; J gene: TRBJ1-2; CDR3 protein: CASSQDQGSFAGGYTF
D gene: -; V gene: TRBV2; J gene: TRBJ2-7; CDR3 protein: CASSPRPAQYF
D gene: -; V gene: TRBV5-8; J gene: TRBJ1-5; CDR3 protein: CASRKTTASNQPQHF
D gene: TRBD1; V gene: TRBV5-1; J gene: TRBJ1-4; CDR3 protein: CASSLDRGNEKLFF
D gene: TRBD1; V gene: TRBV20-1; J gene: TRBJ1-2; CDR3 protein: CSARDAGTGNGYTF
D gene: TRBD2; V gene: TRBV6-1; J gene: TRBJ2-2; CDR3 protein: CASSEASGSTGELFF
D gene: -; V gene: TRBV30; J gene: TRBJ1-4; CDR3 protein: CAWSPKGRQLFF
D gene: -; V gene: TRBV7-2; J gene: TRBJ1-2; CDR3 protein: CASSLARGGGYTF
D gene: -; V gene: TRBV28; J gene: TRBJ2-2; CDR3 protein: CASSFGGQSSRELFF
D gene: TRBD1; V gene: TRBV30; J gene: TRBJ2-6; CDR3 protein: CAWSGPGTVSGANVLTF
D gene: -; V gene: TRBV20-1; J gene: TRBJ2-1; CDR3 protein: CSARIFGGRDQFF
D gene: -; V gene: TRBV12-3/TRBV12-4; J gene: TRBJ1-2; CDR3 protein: CASSLGRHRYTF
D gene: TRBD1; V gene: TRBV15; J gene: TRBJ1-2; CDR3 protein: CATSRGDRGSGYTF
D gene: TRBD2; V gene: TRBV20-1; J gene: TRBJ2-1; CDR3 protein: CSASSGGGYNEQFF
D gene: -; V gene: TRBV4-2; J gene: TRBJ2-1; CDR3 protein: CASCQEQRTQLPTDQFF
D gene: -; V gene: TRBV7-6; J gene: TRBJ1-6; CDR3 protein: CASSRKVFNSPLHF
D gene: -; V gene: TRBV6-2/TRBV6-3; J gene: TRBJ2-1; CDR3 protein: CASSHNNEQFF
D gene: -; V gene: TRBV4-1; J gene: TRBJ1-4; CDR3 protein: CASSQPQARVNEKLFF
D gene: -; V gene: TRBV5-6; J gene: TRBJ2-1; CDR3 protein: CASSLTPRTYDPYNEQFF
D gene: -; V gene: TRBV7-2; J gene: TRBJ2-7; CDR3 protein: CASSLDGMYEQYF
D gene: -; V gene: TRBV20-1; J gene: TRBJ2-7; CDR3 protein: CSAPAGKSYEQYF
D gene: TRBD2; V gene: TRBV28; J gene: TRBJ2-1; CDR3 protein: CASSSRGLAGGVNEQFF